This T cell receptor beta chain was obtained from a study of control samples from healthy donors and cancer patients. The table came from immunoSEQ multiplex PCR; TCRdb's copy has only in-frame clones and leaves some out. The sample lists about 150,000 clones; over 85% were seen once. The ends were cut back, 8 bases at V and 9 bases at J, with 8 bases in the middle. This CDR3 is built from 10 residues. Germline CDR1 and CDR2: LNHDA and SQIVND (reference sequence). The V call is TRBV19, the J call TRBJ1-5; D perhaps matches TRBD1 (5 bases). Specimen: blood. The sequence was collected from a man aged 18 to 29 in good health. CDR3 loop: CASGGWPQHF. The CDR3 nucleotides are TGTGCCAGTGGGGGGTGGCCCCAGCATTTT.